The source of this TCR beta chain is a study of human T cells and chemical hapten exposure. The CDR3 spans 14 residues. The V and J ends lost 6 bases and 0 bases respectively, with 10 bases between them. TCRdb reanalysed the RACE reads using MiXCR and keeps one entry per CDR3 protein. The sample consists of 380,000 or so distinct CDR3 sequences, roughly 6% of them appearing once. This clonotype has just a few counts. This sample's time point: pre-sensitization, week 0. This sample's treatment: therapeutic diphenylcyclopropenone sensitization with weekly scalp DPC. V is TRBV12-3 or TRBV12-4 and J is TRBJ2-3; maybe TRBD1 (5 bases). The starting material was whole blood, obtained in connection with sensitization to the hapten diphenylcyclopropenone (DPC). This receptor was taken from a woman aged 18-29 years with alopecia areata. Some clones in this sample may be carry-over from other donors' samples. The CDR3 reads CASRMTASTDTQYF. The DNA of the CDR3 is TGTGCCAGCAGGATGACAGCCAGCACAGATACGCAGTATTTT.